This record covers a single TCR beta chain. Investigators excluded patients with uncontrolled infection, other autoimmune disease, pregnancy or lactation. These data originate in a study of T cells in Graves' hyperthyroidism and ophthalmopathy. CDR1 is DFQATT, CDR2 SNEGSKA, per germline (reference sequence). Germline trimming cut 4 bases from V and 4 bases from J; bases unmatched to any gene: 3. This CDR3 comprises 12 residues. Regions amplified from RNA transcripts were the TCR beta CDR3 regions. First-round RT-PCR of the TCR CDR3 relied on the HTBI primer set. From the multiplex PCR reads, TCRdb called clonotypes with MiXCR, one entry per CDR3 protein. Of 50,000 to 60,000 distinct CDR3 sequences in the sample, 40% to 55% were seen once.

The sequence was collected from a woman under 40 with Graves' ophthalmopathy. The gene calls are TRBV20-1 and TRBJ1-1, with 7 bases lining up with TRBD1. Sequenced input: blood. The CDR3 DNA reads TGCAGTGCTATTAGACAGGGCACTGAAGCTTTCTTT. Its protein is CSAIRQGTEAFF.